What follows are 17 T cell receptor beta chains derived from one specimen sequenced in a study of a mutant IDH1 vaccine in newly diagnosed glioma. Some clones are missing from TCRdb's copy, which holds only in-frame ones; the method was immunoSEQ multiplex PCR. This repertoire shows about 38,000 clones, around nine tenths found once; its top ten account for under 20%. Time point noted: baseline, week 1 (first vaccination visit). As for treatment: pre-vaccination baseline after standard-of-care therapy. The sequenced sample was PBMCs, obtained from a glioma patient treated with radiotherapy, temozolomide or both. The receptors were gathered from a man between 18 and 35 years old with glioma.

CDR3 in amino acids: CASSPPGLESTEAFF. CDR3 DNA: TGTGCCAGCAGTCCGCCGGGACTGGAAAGTACTGAAGCTTTCTTT. The chain uses TRBV28 and TRBJ1-1, with D perhaps TRBD1 (5 bases). The V end was cut by 5 bases, the J end by 5 bases, with 18 bases between. Germline V gene data show CDR1 as MDHEN and CDR2 as SYDVKM. The CDR3 sequence is 15 residues long.

The rearrangement joins TRBV7-2 to TRBJ2-3; D unclear. CDR1 SGHTA and CDR2 FQGNSA come from the germline V gene. The V end lost 5 bases, the J end lost 2 bases, and 5 bases lay between the germline ends. There are 12 residues in the CDR3. For the CDR3, the DNA is TGTGCCAGCAGCCCTTACACAGATACGCAGTATTTT. As protein: CASSPYTDTQYF.

This clone came up once. The chain has TRBV25-1 and TRBJ2-3; D perhaps matches TRBD2 (6 bases). The CDR3 totals 13 residues. Germline CDR1 reads MGHDK; CDR2 reads SYGVNS. V gave up 9 bases and J gave up 6 bases, with 16 bases separating them. CDR3 protein: CARKGKRADTQYF. The CDR3, as DNA: TGTGCCAGGAAAGGCAAGCGGGCCGATACGCAGTATTTT.

The rearrangement uses TRBV21-1 and TRBJ2-2; the table calls TRBD2, which could not be checked here. TRBV21-1 is reported as a pseudogene. CDR3 size: 18 residues. The CDR3 coding sequence is TGTGCCAGCAGCAAAAAGGGGGGGCTAGCGGGCACCACCGGGGAGCTGTTTTTT. Amino acids: CASSKKGGLAGTTGELFF.

This clone was seen once. The gene calls are TRBV27 and TRBJ2-2; TRBD2 aligns across 13 bases. V was pared by 5 bases and J by 5 bases, with 2 bases of the junction left unmatched. Per germline, CDR1 MNHEY and CDR2 SMNVEV (reference sequence). This CDR3 has 15 residues. CDR3 in amino acids: CASSTSGRGTGELFF. CDR3 nucleotides: TGTGCCAGCAGTACTAGCGGGAGGGGTACCGGGGAGCTGTTTTTT.

The rearrangement joins TRBV14 to TRBJ2-1, with 10 bases that match TRBD2. Germline assignment: CDR1 SGHDN and CDR2 FVKESK. J gave up 6 bases and V 2 bases, and 10 bases lay outside the gene matches. The CDR3 spans 17 residues. The CDR3 reads CASSQLPSGGPINEQFF. Written as DNA, the CDR3 is TGTGCCAGCAGCCAACTCCCTAGCGGGGGCCCTATCAATGAGCAGTTCTTC.

A single count supports this clone. V gene TRBV10-3 combines with J gene TRBJ2-7; D is uncertain. The germline V gene encodes CDR1 ENHRY and CDR2 SYGVKD. The CDR3 spans 12 residues. The V end was cut by 0 bases, the J end by 7 bases, with 7 bases between. The chain's CDR3 is CAISESLVEQYF. The CDR3 coding sequence is TGTGCCATCAGTGAGTCGTTAGTGGAGCAGTACTTC.

This chain joins TRBV2 and TRBJ1-1; 8 bases map to TRBD1. This CDR3 comprises 15 residues. Germline V gives CDR1 SNHLY, CDR2 FYNNEI. The V segment lost 3 bases and the J segment 3 bases; nucleotides outside the gene matches: 6. The CDR3 region is CASSDWTGQDTEAFF. For the CDR3, the DNA is TGTGCCAGCAGTGACTGGACAGGGCAGGACACTGAAGCTTTCTTT. Complete variable domain (other parts from reference TRBV2 and TRBJ1-1): EPEVTQTPSHQVTQMGQEVILRCVPISNHLYFYWYRQILGQKVEFLVSFYNNEISEKSEIFDDQFSVERPDGSNFTLKIRSTKLEDSAMYFCASSDWTGQDTEAFFGQGTRLTVV.

The rearrangement joins TRBV7-2 to TRBJ2-7; the D gene is possibly TRBD2 (5 bases). V shed 3 bases and J shed 4 bases, with 16 bases lying between them. The CDR3 extends over 15 amino acids. CDR1 and CDR2 from the germline V gene are SGHTA and FQGNSA. CDR3 DNA sequence: TGTGCCAGCAGCTTCGACCGGGATCGCGTGTACGAGCAGTACTTC. Its translation: CASSFDRDRVYEQYF.

The gene calls are TRBV2 and TRBJ2-7; the D gene could be TRBD1 or TRBD2 (5 bases each). From germline, CDR1 is SNHLY and CDR2 FYNNEI. The CDR3 runs to 13 residues. V was clipped by 5 bases and J by 3 bases, with 11 bases between them. The CDR3 spells CASSQWGSYEQYF. CDR3 DNA sequence: TGTGCCAGCAGTCAATGGGGGAGCTACGAGCAGTACTTC.

The rearrangement links TRBV7-2 to TRBJ1-1; a possible D gene is TRBD1 (5 bases). The V end was cut by 1 base, the J end by 4 bases, with 16 bases between. Per germline, CDR1 SGHTA and CDR2 FQGNSA. The CDR3 extends over 16 amino acids. The CDR3 sequence: CASSLGYGGGSTEAFF. CDR3 nucleotides: TGTGCCAGCAGCTTAGGATATGGGGGAGGAAGCACTGAAGCTTTCTTT.

This clone turned up a few times. J is TRBJ1-5 and V is TRBV30; D is ambiguous. This CDR3 comprises 13 residues. Trimming pared 1 base from V and 5 bases from J, leaving 9 bases between. Germline loops: CDR1 GTSNPN, CDR2 SVGIG (reference sequence). The CDR3 sequence is CAWSEGNDQPQHF. Written as DNA, the CDR3 is TGTGCCTGGAGTGAGGGAAATGATCAGCCCCAGCATTTT. Full variable domain (rest looked up from reference TRBV30 and TRBJ1-5): SQTIHQWPATLVQPVGSPLSLECTVEGTSNPNLYWYRQAAGRGLQLLFYSVGIGQISSEVPQNLSASRPQDRQFILSSKKLLLSDSGFYLCAWSEGNDQPQHFGDGTRLSIL.

This clone appeared once. This chain connects TRBV9 to TRBJ2-1, with 15 bases lining up with TRBD2. The germline gives CDR1 SGDLS, CDR2 YYNGEE. J lost 4 bases, V lost 0 bases, and 2 bases had no gene match. This CDR3 comprises 17 residues. This CDR3 reads CASSVGTSGRAYNEQFF. In nucleotides, the CDR3 is TGTGCCAGCAGCGTAGGGACTAGCGGGAGGGCATACAATGAGCAGTTCTTC.

The chain joins TRBV6-1 to TRBJ2-7; TRBD1 matches 10 bases. This CDR3 is 15 amino acids long. The germline CDR1 and CDR2 sequences are MNHNS and SASEGT. Unmatched junction bases numbered 7, after V lost 6 bases and J lost 2 bases. DNA for the CDR3: TGTGCCAGCAGGGGGGGGACAGGGGTAACCTACGAGCAGTACTTC. Amino acid sequence: CASRGGTGVTYEQYF.

CDR3 in DNA: TGTGCCAGCAGTGCGTCCGATCGGGTAGAGACCCAGTACTTC. It encodes CASSASDRVETQYF. The chain carries TRBV2 and TRBJ2-5; no definite D call. V lost 4 bases and J 4 bases, leaving 13 bases between the germline ends. The CDR3 extends over 14 amino acids. Germline CDR1 and CDR2: SNHLY and FYNNEI.

V usage is TRBV28 and J usage is TRBJ1-1; 8 positions agree with TRBD1. The CDR3 covers 14 residues. V dropped 5 bases and J dropped 10; count of bases not matched to a gene: 12. In germline, CDR1 is MDHEN, CDR2 SYDVKM. The CDR3 DNA sequence: TGTGCCAGCAGTCTACCTTCGGACAGGGCCGTAGCTTTCTTT. Translated: CASSLPSDRAVAFF.

The chain carries TRBV28 and TRBJ2-7; TRBD1 matches at 12 bases. This CDR3 is 14 amino acids long. Trimming removed 10 bases from V and 4 bases from J; junction bases left unmatched: 8. The germline V gene has CDR1 MDHEN and CDR2 SYDVKM. CDR3 nucleotides: TGTGCCACCCCTGGGGACAGGGGGCAATACGAGCAGTACTTC. Protein: CATPGDRGQYEQYF.